The 19 T cell receptor beta chains below come from one sample, sequenced in a study of OX40 agonist ivuxolimab in advanced cancers. Repertoires were generated with immunoSEQ multiplex PCR, while TCRdb's copy carries only in-frame clones and drops some. The table shows about 66,000 clones, with roughly 87% occurring only once. The specimen was CD4+ or CD8+ T cells sorted from blood, collected in a trial of the OX40 agonist ivuxolimab. These receptors originate from an adult with an advanced solid tumor such as melanoma, head and neck, liver or kidney cancer.

This chain uses TRBV7-2 with TRBJ2-1, with D possibly TRBD1 on 6 matching bases. The V gene's germline CDR1 is SGHTA and CDR2 FQGNSA. This CDR3 spans 14 amino acids. Between the trimmed V and J ends, which lost 5 bases and 1 base, there was a span of 9 bases. For the CDR3, the DNA is TGTGCCAGCAGCAAGGACAGATCCTACAATGAGCAGTTCTTC. It encodes CASSKDRSYNEQFF. The variable domain in full, with the rest retrieved from reference TRBV7-2 and TRBJ2-1, is GAGVSQSPSNKVTEKGKDVELRCDPISGHTALYWYRQSLGQGLEFLIYFQGNSAPDKSGLPSDRFSAERTGGSVSTLTIQRTQQEDSAVYLCASSKDRSYNEQFFGPGTRLTVL.

Worth noting for this clone: In the same sample, other DNA sequences code for this CDR3. The chain is built from TRBV7-2 and TRBJ2-7; the D gene is possibly TRBD2 (6 bases). Germline lookup yields CDR1 SGHTA and CDR2 FQGNSA. CDR3 length: 13 amino acids. Trimming cost V 6 bases and J 3 bases, with 12 bases left between them. CDR3 coding DNA: TGTGCCAGCAGTCTACGGCGGGACTACGAGCAGTACTTC. This codes for CASSLRRDYEQYF.

The rearrangement uses TRBV30 and TRBJ2-1, with D unresolved. V was clipped by 5 bases and J by 5 bases, with 4 bases between them. Germline V gene sequence: CDR1 GTSNPN, CDR2 SVGIG (reference sequence). CDR3 length: 10 amino acids. The CDR3 DNA sequence: TGTGCCTGGGGACACAATGAGCAGTTCTTC. Translated: CAWGHNEQFF.

This chain links TRBV5-1 with TRBJ2-2; D unresolved. V was clipped by 4 bases and J by 2 bases, with 15 bases between them. The CDR3 is made up of 16 amino acids. CDR1 and CDR2 (germline): SGHRS, YFSETQ. CDR3 sequence (DNA): TGCGCCAGCAGCACCATGCCCAGCACAAACACCGGGGAGCTGTTTTTT. Protein: CASSTMPSTNTGELFF.

This clone was counted between two and nine times. This chain joins TRBV5-4 and TRBJ2-1; 8 nucleotides line up with TRBD1. V lost 4 bases, J lost 1 base, and 10 bases stayed unmatched. Germline assignment: CDR1 SGHNT and CDR2 YYREEE (reference sequence). CDR3 size: 17 residues. The CDR3 sequence is CASSLGTGGESYNEQFF. The CDR3 region has the DNA TGTGCCAGCAGCCTCGGGACAGGAGGGGAATCCTACAATGAGCAGTTCTTC.

The rearrangement uses TRBV10-3 and TRBJ1-6, with unresolved D. This CDR3 has 13 residues. Trimming left V 7 bases short and J 0 bases short, with 4 bases between. Germline CDR1 and CDR2: ENHRY and SYGVKD. CDR3 nucleotide sequence: TGTGCCATCAATAGCTCCTATAATTCACCCCTCCACTTT. Its protein is CAINSSYNSPLHF.

This chain joins TRBV5-1 and TRBJ2-2; a possible D gene is TRBD2 (5 bases). Germline loops: CDR1 SGHRS, CDR2 YFSETQ. CDR3 size: 14 residues. Trimming shortened V by 0 bases and J by 7 bases, and 10 bases separated the two germline ends. CDR3 nucleotide sequence: TGCGCCAGCAGCTTGGAAGGGAGTGGCGGGGAGCTGTTTTTT. Amino acids: CASSLEGSGGELFF.

The chain has TRBV6-5 and TRBJ2-3, with D possibly TRBD2 on 5 matching bases. The V gene's germline CDR1 is MNHEY and CDR2 SVGAGI. V was shortened by 7 bases and J by 2 bases, with 16 bases between the two germline ends. The CDR3 spans 15 residues. This chain's CDR3 is CASTRGAGDTDTQYF. The CDR3 nucleotides read TGTGCCAGCACTCGGGGTGCAGGCGACACAGATACGCAGTATTTT.

V and J are TRBV11-3 and TRBJ2-5, with 7 bases aligning to TRBD1. Germline CDR1 reads SGHNT; CDR2 reads YENEEA. V gave up 5 bases and J gave up 4 bases; unmatched junction bases: 4. This CDR3 contains 13 residues. The chain's CDR3 is CASSKYRGETQYF. The DNA for the CDR3 is TGTGCCAGCAGCAAATACAGGGGAGAGACCCAGTACTTC.

The chain joins TRBV18 to TRBJ1-3; D not certain. Looked up from germline, CDR1 is KGHSH and CDR2 is LQKENI. CDR3 length: 12 residues. Trimming removed 1 base from V and 4 bases from J, with 2 bases in between. The CDR3 nucleotides read TGTGCCAGCTCACCACAAGGAAACACCATATATTTT. This encodes CASSPQGNTIYF.

Here the CDR3 DNA reads TGTGCCAGCAGTTACGGGGGAGGAGGATACGAGCAGTACTTC. Translation: CASSYGGGGYEQYF. The V gene is TRBV6-5, the J gene TRBJ2-7, with a weak D call TRBD2 (6 bases). The germline V gene encodes CDR1 MNHEY and CDR2 SVGAGI. V lost 2 bases to trimming and J lost 4 bases, with 12 bases between them. The CDR3 sequence is 14 residues long.

This chain's CDR3 is CSVEGEVASEQFF. The CDR3 region has the DNA TGCAGCGTTGAAGGAGAGGTCGCCAGTGAGCAGTTCTTC. This sequence joins TRBV29-1 and TRBJ2-1; D gene unclear. CDR3 length equals 13 residues. From germline, CDR1 is SQVTM and CDR2 ANQGSEA. V shed 1 base and J shed 9 bases, with 13 bases lying between them.

The chain joins TRBV10-1 to TRBJ2-3; perhaps TRBD2 as D (5 bases). The CDR3 length is 13 residues. From germline, CDR1 is WNHNN and CDR2 SYGVQD (reference sequence). Trimming removed 6 bases from V and 2 bases from J, with 9 bases in between. The DNA for the CDR3 is TGCGCCAGCAGACGGGAAAACACAGATACGCAGTATTTT. Its protein product is CASRRENTDTQYF.

V gene TRBV6-6 combines with J gene TRBJ2-5, with D unclear. The V gene's germline CDR1 is MNHNY and CDR2 SVGAGI (reference sequence). The CDR3 totals 12 residues. The V and J ends lost 6 bases and 5 bases respectively, with 10 bases between them. CDR3: CASSRLWETQYF. In DNA, the CDR3 is TGTGCCAGCAGCCGTTTATGGGAGACCCAGTACTTC.

V is TRBV6-1 and J is TRBJ2-1; no clear D. Germline CDR1 reads MNHNS; CDR2 reads SASEGT. The CDR3 is 11 amino acids. V was trimmed by 2 bases and J by 5 bases, leaving 1 base between them. The DNA of the CDR3 is TGTGCCAGCAGTGAAAACAATGAGCAGTTCTTC. Its protein product is CASSENNEQFF.

The V gene is TRBV21-1, the J gene TRBJ2-1. TRBV21-1 counts as a pseudogene. The CDR3 has 17 residues. The CDR3, as DNA: TGCCCCTGGGGCACTTGTGGCAGCGGTAAGCCCTACAATGAGCAGTTCTTC. This encodes CPWGTCGSGKPYNEQFF.

V gene TRBV5-1 combines with J gene TRBJ2-3, with 8 positions matching TRBD2. The germline V gene has CDR1 SGHRS and CDR2 YFSETQ. The CDR3 is 14 residues long. The trim removed 6 bases at V and 4 bases at J, leaving 7 bases unmatched. CDR3 residues: CASTLSGTPDTQYF. The DNA for the CDR3 is TGCGCCAGCACCCTTAGCGGGACCCCAGATACGCAGTATTTT.

This chain connects TRBV4-3 to TRBJ1-2; D is undetermined. CDR1 and CDR2 from the germline V gene are LGHNA and YSLEER. V was trimmed by 0 bases and J by 8 bases, leaving 16 bases between them. The CDR3 has 15 residues. The chain's CDR3 is CASSQEWQVIRGYTF. The CDR3 DNA reads TGCGCCAGCAGCCAAGAGTGGCAGGTGATAAGGGGCTACACCTTC.

The rearrangement links TRBV9 to TRBJ2-1; D is uncertain. Trimming removed 0 bases from V and 3 bases from J, with 10 bases in between. Germline CDR1 and CDR2: SGDLS and YYNGEE. The CDR3 sequence is 15 residues long. The CDR3 region is CASSVGSLDYNEQFF. Here the CDR3 DNA reads TGTGCCAGCAGCGTAGGGAGTCTAGACTACAATGAGCAGTTCTTC.